One sample yielded the 3 T cell receptor beta chains listed below, sequenced in a study of OX40 agonist ivuxolimab in advanced cancers. TCRdb keeps only in-frame clones here, not all; method: immunoSEQ multiplex PCR. The table includes about 53,000 clones, 88% detected once. The specimen was CD4+ or CD8+ T cells sorted from blood, collected in a trial of the OX40 agonist ivuxolimab. The receptors stem from an adult with an advanced solid tumor such as melanoma, head and neck, liver or kidney cancer.

The rearrangement uses TRBV13 and TRBJ1-1; no clear D gene. The V gene lost 4 bases and the J gene lost 2 bases, with 11 bases spanning the gap. The germline V gene has CDR1 PRHDT and CDR2 FYEKMQ (reference sequence). This CDR3 region has 14 residues. CDR3 DNA sequence: TGTGCCAGCAGCTCACACGGGGTAAACACTGAAGCTTTCTTT. Encoded protein: CASSSHGVNTEAFF.

The rearrangement links TRBV29-1 to TRBJ1-1; D not certain. The V gene's germline CDR1 is SQVTM and CDR2 ANQGSEA. This CDR3 region has 12 residues. V gave up 2 bases and J gave up 10 bases, with 14 bases separating them. CDR3 loop: CSVESGGLGAFF. The CDR3 DNA reads as TGCAGCGTTGAATCTGGCGGGCTGGGAGCTTTCTTT.

The rearrangement links TRBV5-1 to TRBJ2-7; D is unresolved. The CDR3 contains 13 residues. Germline V gene sequence: CDR1 SGHRS, CDR2 YFSETQ. V lost 3 bases and J 2 bases, leaving 9 bases between the germline ends. CDR3 sequence: CASSYRTAYEQYF. In DNA, the CDR3 is TGCGCCAGCAGCTATAGGACCGCCTACGAGCAGTACTTC.